This T cell receptor beta chain originates from a study of monozygotic twins with inflammatory bowel disease. Findings and limits, study-wide: Twins with IBD were found to have lower TCRbeta diversity (inverse Simpson) than healthy co-twins. Similarity of repertoires did not differ between concordant and discordant twins, possibly from limited power. Added variability in patient repertoires may stem from differing immunosuppressive treatments.

Template switching appended UMIs that held a 6-nucleotide sample barcode. TCRdb processed the 5' RACE reads again and assigns one entry to each CDR3 protein, with no DNA. This sample's table has approximately 400,000 distinct CDR3 sequences. A note on this clonotype: The antigen is not known.

This CDR3 contains 15 residues. CDR1 and CDR2 (germline): SGHTA, FQGNSA. The specimen sequenced was blood. The origin of this receptor is a human donor with ulcerative colitis or Crohn's disease, or a healthy co-twin of an affected twin (not recorded which). This chain joins TRBV7-2 and TRBJ1-1; lacking DNA, the TRBD1 call made by TCRdb goes unchecked. The CDR3 here is CASSLGRGLSTEAFF.